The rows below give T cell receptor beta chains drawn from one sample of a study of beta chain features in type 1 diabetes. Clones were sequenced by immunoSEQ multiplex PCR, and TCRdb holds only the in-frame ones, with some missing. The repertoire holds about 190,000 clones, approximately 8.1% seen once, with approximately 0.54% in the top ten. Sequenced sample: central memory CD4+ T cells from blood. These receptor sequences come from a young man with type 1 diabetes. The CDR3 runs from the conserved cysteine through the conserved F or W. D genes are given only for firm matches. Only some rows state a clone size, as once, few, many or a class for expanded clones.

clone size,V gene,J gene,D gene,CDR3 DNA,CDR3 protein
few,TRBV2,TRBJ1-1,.,TGTGCCAGCAGTGTGCAGGGGTGGGCTGAAGCTTTCTTT,CASSVQGWAEAFF
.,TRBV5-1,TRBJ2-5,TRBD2,TGCGCCAGCAGCCCATCCAGAGGGAGGGTCGAGGAGACCCAGTACTTC,CASSPSRGRVEETQYF
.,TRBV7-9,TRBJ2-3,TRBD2,TGTGCCAGCAGCTTACTAGCGGTTACGCAGTATTTT,CASSLLAVTQYF
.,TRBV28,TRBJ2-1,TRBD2,TGTGCCAGCAAAAAGCGGGAGGTATGGGGCAATGAGCAGTTCTTC,CASKKREVWGNEQFF
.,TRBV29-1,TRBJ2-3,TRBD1,TGCAGCGTCGAACCGGGACAGGGAGCCGATACGCAGTATTTT,CSVEPGQGADTQYF
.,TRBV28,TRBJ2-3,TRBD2,TGTGCCAGCAGTTCCCCAGCGGGAATCACAGATACGCAGTATTTT,CASSSPAGITDTQYF
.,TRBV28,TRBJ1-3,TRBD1,TGTGCCAGCAGTCCCGGGACAGTAACTGCCGGAAACACCATATATTTT,CASSPGTVTAGNTIYF
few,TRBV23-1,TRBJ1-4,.,TGCGCCAGCAGTCAATCCGTGCGGGAGCAACGGAGAAAACTGTTTTTT,CASSQSVREQRRKLFF
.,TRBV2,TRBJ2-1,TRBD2,TGTGCCAGCAGTGCCCGGGAGGTTGCCCACAATGAGCAGTTCTTC,CASSAREVAHNEQFF
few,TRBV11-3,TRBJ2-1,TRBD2,TGTGCCAGCAGCTTAGATCAGGGAGGAACCGGGACTACAAATGAGCAGTTCTTC,CASSLDQGGTGTTNEQFF
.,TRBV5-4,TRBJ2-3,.,TGTGCCAGCAGCCATGAGCGAGACACAGATACGCAGTATTTT,CASSHERDTDTQYF
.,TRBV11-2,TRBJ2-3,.,TGTGCCAGCAGCTCTAGGGGGGGAGGGCCGGGCGATACGCAGTATTTT,CASSSRGGGPGDTQYF
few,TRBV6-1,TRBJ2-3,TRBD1,TGTGCCAGCAGTGGAACAAAGGCCTGGACAGGGATGGATACGCAGTATTTT,CASSGTKAWTGMDTQYF
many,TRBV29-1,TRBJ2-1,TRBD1,TGCAGCGTTGATGTTTGGGGACAGGGAAATGAGCAGTTCTTC,CSVDVWGQGNEQFF
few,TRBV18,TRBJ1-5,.,TGTGCCAGCTCACCACAACAGGCGGGAAATCAGCCCCAGCATTTT,CASSPQQAGNQPQHF
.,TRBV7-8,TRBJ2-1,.,TGTGCCAGCAGCCCCAGGGTCAATGAGCAGTTCTTC,CASSPRVNEQFF
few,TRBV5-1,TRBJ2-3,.,TGCGCCAGCAGCTGGGACACCGGAGATACGCAGTATTTT,CASSWDTGDTQYF
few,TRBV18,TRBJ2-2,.,TGTGCCAGCTCATCCCAGGGCGGGGAGCTGTTTTTT,CASSSQGGELFF
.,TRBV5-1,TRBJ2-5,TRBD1,TGCGCCAGCAGCTTGACAGGGGGAGAGACCCAGTACTTC,CASSLTGGETQYF
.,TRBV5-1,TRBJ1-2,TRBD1,TGCGCCAGCAGGTCGACAGGGGGAGACTATGGCTACACCTTC,CASRSTGGDYGYTF
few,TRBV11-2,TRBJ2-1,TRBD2,TGTGCCAGCAGTCGCAGCGGGAGCGTCTCCTACAATGAGCAGTTCTTC,CASSRSGSVSYNEQFF
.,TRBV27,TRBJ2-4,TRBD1,TGTGCCAGCAGTGGAAGAGGACAGGGAAACATTCAGTACTTC,CASSGRGQGNIQYF
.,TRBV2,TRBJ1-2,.,TGTGCCAGCAGTGTAGACAAAAACTATGGCTACACCTTC,CASSVDKNYGYTF
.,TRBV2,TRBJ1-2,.,TGTGCCAGCAGTGAACGCCCCCCTGACTCCGCTGGCTACACCTTC,CASSERPPDSAGYTF
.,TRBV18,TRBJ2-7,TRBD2,TGTGCCAGCTCACCTCCGGGACTAGCGGAGCAGTACTTC,CASSPPGLAEQYF
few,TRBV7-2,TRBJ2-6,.,TGTGCCAGCAGAGCCGGGGGGGCCAACGTCCTGACTTTC,CASRAGGANVLTF
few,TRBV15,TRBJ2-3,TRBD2,TGTGCCACCAGCGGAAGACTAGCCGGCACAGATACGCAGTATTTT,CATSGRLAGTDTQYF
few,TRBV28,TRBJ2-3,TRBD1,TGTGCCAGCAGTTTACCGGGACAGGGCGCAGATACGCAGTATTTT,CASSLPGQGADTQYF
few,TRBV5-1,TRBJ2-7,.,TGCGCCAGCAGCTTGGTAGGGGGATTCTCCTACGAGCAGTACTTC,CASSLVGGFSYEQYF
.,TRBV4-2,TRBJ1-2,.,TGTGCCAGCAGCCAAGAATGGGGGGGCGGCTATGGCTACACCTTC,CASSQEWGGGYGYTF
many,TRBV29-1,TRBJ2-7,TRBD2,TGCAGCGTCGAGTCTCCGGGACTAGCAAGTTACGAGCAGTACTTC,CSVESPGLASYEQYF
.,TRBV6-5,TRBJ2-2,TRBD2,TGTGCCAGCAGGAGGCGGGGGGTTGACGGGGAGCTGTTTTTT,CASRRRGVDGELFF
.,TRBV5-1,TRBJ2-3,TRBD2,TGCGCCAGCAGCTTCGGTAGCGGGAGCGAGGTAGATACGCAGTATTTT,CASSFGSGSEVDTQYF
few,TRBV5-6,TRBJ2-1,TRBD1,TGTGCCAGCAGCCACCGCCGGGGACAGGGACTAGAGCAGTTCTTC,CASSHRRGQGLEQFF
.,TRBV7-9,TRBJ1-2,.,TGTGCCAGCAGCTCCGGCAGGGGAAGGTATGGCTACACCTTC,CASSSGRGRYGYTF
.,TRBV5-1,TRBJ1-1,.,TGCGCCAGCAGCTTCCAACAGGGATGGAGCACTGAAGCTTTCTTT,CASSFQQGWSTEAFF
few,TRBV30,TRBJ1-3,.,TGTGCCTGGAGTGCCCTCGAGGGAAACACCATATATTTT,CAWSALEGNTIYF
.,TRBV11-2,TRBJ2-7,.,TGTGCCAGCAGCGATCCCTTTTCCTTTTATGACAGTACCGACGAGCAGTACTTC,CASSDPFSFYDSTDEQYF
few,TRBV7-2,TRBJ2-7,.,TGTGCCAGCAGCTTAGATCCAGTCTCTGGCGAGCAGTACTTC,CASSLDPVSGEQYF
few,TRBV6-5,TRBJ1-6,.,TGTGCCAGCAGTTACTTAACTACAGGGTATAATTCACCCCTCCACTTT,CASSYLTTGYNSPLHF
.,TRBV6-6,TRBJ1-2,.,TGTGCCAGCAGGAGAGGACATGACTATGGCTACACCTTC,CASRRGHDYGYTF
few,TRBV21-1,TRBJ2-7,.,TGTGCCAGCAGCAGTACCTACGAGCAGTACTTC,CASSSTYEQYF
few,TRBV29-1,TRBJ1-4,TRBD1,TGCAGCGTTGTGGGACAGGGGACTAATGAAAAACTGTTTTTT,CSVVGQGTNEKLFF
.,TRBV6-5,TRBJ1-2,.,TGTGCCAGCAGACCATACGCGGTCTATGGCTACACCTTC,CASRPYAVYGYTF
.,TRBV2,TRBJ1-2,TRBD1,TGTGCCAGCAGGGGGACAGGGGTCTATGGCTACACCTTC,CASRGTGVYGYTF
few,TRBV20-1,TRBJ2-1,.,TGCAGTGTCTGGCGGCTCAATGAGCAGTTCTTC,CSVWRLNEQFF
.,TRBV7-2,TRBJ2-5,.,TGTGCCAGCAGCTTAGTAGTAGGCGGGGAGACCCAGTACTTC,CASSLVVGGETQYF
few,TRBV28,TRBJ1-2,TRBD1,TGTGCCAGCAGTCGGACAGGGGAAAACTATGGCTACACCTTC,CASSRTGENYGYTF
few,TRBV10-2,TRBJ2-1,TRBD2,TGCGCCAGCAGTGAGTGGGGGGGAGAAACGAATGAGCAGTTCTTC,CASSEWGGETNEQFF
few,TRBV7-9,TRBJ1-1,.,TGTGCCAGCAGCTTACAGGGTGGCGACACTGAAGCTTTCTTT,CASSLQGGDTEAFF
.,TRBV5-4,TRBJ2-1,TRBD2,TGTGCCAGCAGCCAAGATCGTGGGGGGGACAATGAGCAGTTCTTC,CASSQDRGGDNEQFF
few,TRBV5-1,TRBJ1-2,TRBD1,TGCGCCAGCAGCTTATCAGGGGGTCCTTATGGCTACACCTTC,CASSLSGGPYGYTF
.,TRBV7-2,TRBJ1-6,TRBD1,TGTGCCAGCAGCCGTCGGACAGGGTATACACCCCTCCACTTT,CASSRRTGYTPLHF